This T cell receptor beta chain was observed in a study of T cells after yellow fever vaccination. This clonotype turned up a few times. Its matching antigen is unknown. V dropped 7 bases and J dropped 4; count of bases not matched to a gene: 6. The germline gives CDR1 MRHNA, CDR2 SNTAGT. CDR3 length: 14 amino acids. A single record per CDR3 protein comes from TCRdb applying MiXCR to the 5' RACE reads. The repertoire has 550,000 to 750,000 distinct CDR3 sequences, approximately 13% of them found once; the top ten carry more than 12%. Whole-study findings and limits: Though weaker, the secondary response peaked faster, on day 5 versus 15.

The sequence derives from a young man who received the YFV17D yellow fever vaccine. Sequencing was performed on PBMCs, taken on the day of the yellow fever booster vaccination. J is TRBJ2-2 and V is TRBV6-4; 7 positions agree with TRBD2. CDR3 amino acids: CASTREVFTGELFF. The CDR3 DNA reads TGTGCCAGCACCCGGGAGGTTTTCACCGGGGAGCTGTTTTTT.